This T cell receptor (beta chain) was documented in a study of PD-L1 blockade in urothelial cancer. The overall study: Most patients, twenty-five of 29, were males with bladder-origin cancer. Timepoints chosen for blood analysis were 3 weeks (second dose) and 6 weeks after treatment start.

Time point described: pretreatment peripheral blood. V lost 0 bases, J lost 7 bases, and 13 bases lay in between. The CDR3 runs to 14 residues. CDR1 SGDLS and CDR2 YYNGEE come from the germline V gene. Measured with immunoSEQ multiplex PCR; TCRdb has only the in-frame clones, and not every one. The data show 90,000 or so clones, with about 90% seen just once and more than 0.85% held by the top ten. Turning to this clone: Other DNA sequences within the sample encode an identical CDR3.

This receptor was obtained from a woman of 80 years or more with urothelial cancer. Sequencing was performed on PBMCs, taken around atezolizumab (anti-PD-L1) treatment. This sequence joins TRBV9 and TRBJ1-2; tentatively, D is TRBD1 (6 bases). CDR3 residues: CASSVAGGAGGYTF. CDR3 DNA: TGTGCCAGCAGCGTAGCTGGGGGGGCAGGTGGCTACACCTTC. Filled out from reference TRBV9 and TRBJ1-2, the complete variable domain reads DSGVTQTPKHLITATGQRVTLRCSPRSGDLSVYWYQQSLDQGLQFLIQYYNGEERAKGNILERFSAQQFPDLHSELNLSSLELGDSALYFCASSVAGGAGGYTFGSGTRLTVV.